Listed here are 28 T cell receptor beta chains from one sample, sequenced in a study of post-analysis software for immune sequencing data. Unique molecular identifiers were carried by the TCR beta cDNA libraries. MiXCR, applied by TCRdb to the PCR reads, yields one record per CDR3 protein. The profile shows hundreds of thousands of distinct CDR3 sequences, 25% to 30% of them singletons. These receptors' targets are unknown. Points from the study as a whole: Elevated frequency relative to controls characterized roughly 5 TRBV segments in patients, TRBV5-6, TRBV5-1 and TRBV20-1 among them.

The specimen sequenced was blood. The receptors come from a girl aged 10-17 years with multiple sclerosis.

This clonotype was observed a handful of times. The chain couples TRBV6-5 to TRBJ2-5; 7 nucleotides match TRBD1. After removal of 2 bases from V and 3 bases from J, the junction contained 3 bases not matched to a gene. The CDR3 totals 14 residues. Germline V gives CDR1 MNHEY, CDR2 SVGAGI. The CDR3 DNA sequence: TGTGCCAGCAGTTACGGGACAGCCAAAGAGACCCAGTACTTC. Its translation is CASSYGTAKETQYF.

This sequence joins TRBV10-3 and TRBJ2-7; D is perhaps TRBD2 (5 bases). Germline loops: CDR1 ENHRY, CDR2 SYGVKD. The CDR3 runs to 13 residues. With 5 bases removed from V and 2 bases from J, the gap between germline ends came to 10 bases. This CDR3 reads CAISLDGTYEQYF. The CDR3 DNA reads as TGTGCCATCAGTCTGGACGGGACCTACGAGCAGTACTTC.

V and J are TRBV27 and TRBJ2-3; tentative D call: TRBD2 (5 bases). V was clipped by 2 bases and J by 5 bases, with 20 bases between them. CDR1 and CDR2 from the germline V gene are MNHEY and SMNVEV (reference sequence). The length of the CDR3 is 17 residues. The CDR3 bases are TGTGCCAGCAGTTTAGGTGGCGAGGGTCGGGTTGGAGATACGCAGTATTTT. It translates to CASSLGGEGRVGDTQYF.

CDR3 nucleotide sequence: TGCGCCAGCAGCCAAGGGGGGCGGATCACAGATACGCAGTATTTT. Amino acids: CASSQGGRITDTQYF. The chain carries TRBV5-1 and TRBJ2-3; D is possibly TRBD1 or TRBD2 (6 bases each). V was cut by 4 bases and J by 2 bases, with 14 bases left in between. The CDR3 loop spans 15 amino acids. The germline V gene encodes CDR1 SGHRS and CDR2 YFSETQ.

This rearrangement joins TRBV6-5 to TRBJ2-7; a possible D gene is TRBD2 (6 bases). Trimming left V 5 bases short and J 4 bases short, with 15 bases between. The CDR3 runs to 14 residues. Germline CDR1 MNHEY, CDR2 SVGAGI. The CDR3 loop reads CASSNYRLGYEQYF. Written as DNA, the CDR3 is TGTGCCAGCAGTAATTACCGACTAGGTTACGAGCAGTACTTC.

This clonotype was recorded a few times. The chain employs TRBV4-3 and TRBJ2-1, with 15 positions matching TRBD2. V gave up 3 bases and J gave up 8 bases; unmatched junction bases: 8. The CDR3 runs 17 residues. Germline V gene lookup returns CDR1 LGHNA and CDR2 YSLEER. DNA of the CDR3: TGCGCCAGCAGCCAGGGACTAGCGGGGGGTGGGATCTATGAGCAGTTCTTC. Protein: CASSQGLAGGGIYEQFF.

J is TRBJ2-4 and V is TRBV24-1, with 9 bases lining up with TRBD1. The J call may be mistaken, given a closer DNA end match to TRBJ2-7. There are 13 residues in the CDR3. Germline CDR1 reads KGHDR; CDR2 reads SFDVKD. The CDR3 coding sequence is TGTGCCACCGCCGGACAGGGGATCGGCGAGCAGTACTTC. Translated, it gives CATAGQGIGEQYF.

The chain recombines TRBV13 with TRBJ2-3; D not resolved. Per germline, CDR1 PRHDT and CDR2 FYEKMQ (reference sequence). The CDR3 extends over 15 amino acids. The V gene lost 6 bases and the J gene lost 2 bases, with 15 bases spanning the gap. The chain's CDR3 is CASRAEPKNTDTQYF. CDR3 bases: TGTGCCAGCAGAGCCGAGCCCAAGAACACAGATACGCAGTATTTT.

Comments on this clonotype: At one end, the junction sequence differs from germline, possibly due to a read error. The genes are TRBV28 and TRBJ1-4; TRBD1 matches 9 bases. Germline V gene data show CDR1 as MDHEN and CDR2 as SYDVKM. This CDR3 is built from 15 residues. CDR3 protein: CVSSSLQGALEKLFF. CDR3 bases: TGTGTCAGCAGTTCCTTACAGGGGGCGTTGGAAAAACTGTTTTTT.

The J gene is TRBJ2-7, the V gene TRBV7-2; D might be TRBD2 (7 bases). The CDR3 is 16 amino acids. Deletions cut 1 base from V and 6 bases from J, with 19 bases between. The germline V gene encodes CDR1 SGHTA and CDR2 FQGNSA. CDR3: CASSLVRFGGAGEQYF. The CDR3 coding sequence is TGTGCCAGCAGCTTAGTCCGGTTTGGGGGGGCAGGCGAGCAGTACTTC. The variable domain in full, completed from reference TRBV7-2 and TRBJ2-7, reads GAGVSQSPSNKVTEKGKDVELRCDPISGHTALYWYRQSLGQGLEFLIYFQGNSAPDKSGLPSDRFSAERTGGSVSTLTIQRTQQEDSAVYLCASSLVRFGGAGEQYFGPGTRLTVT.

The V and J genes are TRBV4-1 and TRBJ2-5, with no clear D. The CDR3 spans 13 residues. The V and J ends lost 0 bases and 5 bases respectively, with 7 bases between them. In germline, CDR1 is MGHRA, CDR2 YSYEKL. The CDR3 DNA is TGCGCCAGCAGCCAAGAATTGCGGGAGACCCAGTACTTC. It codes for CASSQELRETQYF.

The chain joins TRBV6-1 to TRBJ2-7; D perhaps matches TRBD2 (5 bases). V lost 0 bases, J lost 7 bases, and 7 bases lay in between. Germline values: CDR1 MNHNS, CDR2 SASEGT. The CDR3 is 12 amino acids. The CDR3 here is CASSEAQREQYF. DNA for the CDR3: TGTGCCAGCAGTGAAGCGCAGCGGGAGCAGTACTTC.

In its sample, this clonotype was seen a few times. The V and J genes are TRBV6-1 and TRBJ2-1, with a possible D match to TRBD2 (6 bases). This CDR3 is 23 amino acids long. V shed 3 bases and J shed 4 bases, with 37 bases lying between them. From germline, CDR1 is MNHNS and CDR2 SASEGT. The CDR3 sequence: CASSDAGKPRWLPHQFFYNEQFF. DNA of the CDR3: TGTGCCAGCAGTGACGCGGGGAAACCACGCTGGCTACCGCACCAATTCTTTTACAATGAGCAGTTCTTC.

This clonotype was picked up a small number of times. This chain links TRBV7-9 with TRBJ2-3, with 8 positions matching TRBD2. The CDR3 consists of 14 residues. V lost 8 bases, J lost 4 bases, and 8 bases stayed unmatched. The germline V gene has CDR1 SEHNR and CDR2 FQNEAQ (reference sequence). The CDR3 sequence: CASATGGPPDTQYF. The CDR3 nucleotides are TGTGCCAGCGCGACGGGAGGGCCCCCAGATACGCAGTATTTT.

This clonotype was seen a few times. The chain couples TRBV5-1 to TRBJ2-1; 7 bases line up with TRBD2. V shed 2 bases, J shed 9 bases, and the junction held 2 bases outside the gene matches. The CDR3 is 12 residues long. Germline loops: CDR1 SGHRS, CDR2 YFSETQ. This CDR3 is CASSFGGVEQFF. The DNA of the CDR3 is TGCGCCAGCAGCTTTGGGGGGGTTGAGCAGTTCTTC. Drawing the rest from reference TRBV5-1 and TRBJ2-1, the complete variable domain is KAGVTQTPRYLIKTRGQQVTLSCSPISGHRSVSWYQQTPGQGLQFLFEYFSETQRNKGNFPGRFSGRQFSNSRSEMNVSTLELGDSALYLCASSFGGVEQFFGPGTRLTVL.

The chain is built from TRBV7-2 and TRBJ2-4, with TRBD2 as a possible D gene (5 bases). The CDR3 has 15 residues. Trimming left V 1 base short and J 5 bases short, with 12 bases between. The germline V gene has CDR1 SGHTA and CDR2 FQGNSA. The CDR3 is CASSLVGGGQNIQYF. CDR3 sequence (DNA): TGTGCCAGCAGCTTAGTGGGTGGAGGCCAAAACATTCAGTACTTC.

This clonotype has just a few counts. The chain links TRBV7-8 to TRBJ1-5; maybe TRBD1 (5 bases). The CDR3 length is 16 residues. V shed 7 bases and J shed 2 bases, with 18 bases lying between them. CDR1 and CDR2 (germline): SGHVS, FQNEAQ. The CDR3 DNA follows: TGTGCCAGCATCCCCGGGGGGTTTGTTCGCAATCAGCCCCAGCATTTT. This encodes CASIPGGFVRNQPQHF.

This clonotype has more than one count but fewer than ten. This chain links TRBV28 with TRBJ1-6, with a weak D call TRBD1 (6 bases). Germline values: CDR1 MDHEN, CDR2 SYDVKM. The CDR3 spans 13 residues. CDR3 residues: CVTITGTNSPLHF. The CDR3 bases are TGTGTCACCATAACAGGGACAAATTCACCCCTCCACTTT.

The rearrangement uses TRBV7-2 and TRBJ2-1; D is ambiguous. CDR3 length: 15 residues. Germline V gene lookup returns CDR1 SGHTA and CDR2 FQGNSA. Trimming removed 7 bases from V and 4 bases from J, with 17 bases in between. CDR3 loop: CASTPTLTFYNEQFF. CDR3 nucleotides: TGTGCCAGCACCCCGACCTTGACTTTTTACAATGAGCAGTTCTTC.

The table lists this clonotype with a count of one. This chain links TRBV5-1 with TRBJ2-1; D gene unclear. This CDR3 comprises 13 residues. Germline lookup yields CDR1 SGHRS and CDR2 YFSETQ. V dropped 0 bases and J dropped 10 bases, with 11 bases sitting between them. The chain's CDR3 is CASSLGLEAEQFF. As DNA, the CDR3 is TGCGCCAGCAGCTTGGGGCTGGAAGCCGAGCAGTTCTTC.

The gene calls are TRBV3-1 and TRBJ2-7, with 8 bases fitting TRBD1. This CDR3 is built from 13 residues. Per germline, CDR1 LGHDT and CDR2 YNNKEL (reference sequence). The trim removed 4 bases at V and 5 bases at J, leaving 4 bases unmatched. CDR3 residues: CASSLDRGHEQYF. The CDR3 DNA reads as TGTGCCAGCAGCCTCGACAGGGGCCACGAGCAGTACTTC.

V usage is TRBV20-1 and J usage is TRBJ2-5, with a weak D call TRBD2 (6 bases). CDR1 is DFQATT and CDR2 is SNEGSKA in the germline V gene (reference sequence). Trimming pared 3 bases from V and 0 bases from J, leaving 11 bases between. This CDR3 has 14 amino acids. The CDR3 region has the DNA TGCAGTGCTAGTGCTAGCGATAACCAAGAGACCCAGTACTTC. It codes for CSASASDNQETQYF.

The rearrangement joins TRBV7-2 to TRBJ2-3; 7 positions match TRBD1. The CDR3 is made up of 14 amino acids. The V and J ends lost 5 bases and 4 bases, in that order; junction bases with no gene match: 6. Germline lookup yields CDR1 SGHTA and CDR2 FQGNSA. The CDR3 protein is CASSIRTGPDTQYF. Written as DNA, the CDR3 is TGTGCCAGCAGCATAAGGACAGGCCCAGATACGCAGTATTTT. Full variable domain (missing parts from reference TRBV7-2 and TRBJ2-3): GAGVSQSPSNKVTEKGKDVELRCDPISGHTALYWYRQSLGQGLEFLIYFQGNSAPDKSGLPSDRFSAERTGGSVSTLTIQRTQQEDSAVYLCASSIRTGPDTQYFGPGTRLTVL.

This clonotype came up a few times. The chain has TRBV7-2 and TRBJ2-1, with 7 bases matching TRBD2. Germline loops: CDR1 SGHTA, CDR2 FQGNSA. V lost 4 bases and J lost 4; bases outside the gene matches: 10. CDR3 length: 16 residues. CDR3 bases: TGTGCCAGCAGCTCATGGAGGGCTAGCGGTTACAATGAGCAGTTCTTC. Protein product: CASSSWRASGYNEQFF.

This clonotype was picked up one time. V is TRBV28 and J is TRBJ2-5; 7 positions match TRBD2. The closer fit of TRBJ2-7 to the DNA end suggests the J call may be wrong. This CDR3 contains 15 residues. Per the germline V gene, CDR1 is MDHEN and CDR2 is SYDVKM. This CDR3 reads CASSFREVLLYEQYF. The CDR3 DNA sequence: TGTGCCAGCAGTTTTCGGGAGGTTCTCTTGTACGAGCAGTACTTC.

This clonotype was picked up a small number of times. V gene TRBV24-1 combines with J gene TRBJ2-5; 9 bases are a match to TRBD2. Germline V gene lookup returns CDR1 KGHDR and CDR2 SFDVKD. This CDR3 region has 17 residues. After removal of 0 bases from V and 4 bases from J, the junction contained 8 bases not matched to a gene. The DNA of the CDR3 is TGTGCCACCAGTGATTTGAGGACTAGCGTGAGGCGAGAGACCCAGTACTTC. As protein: CATSDLRTSVRRETQYF.

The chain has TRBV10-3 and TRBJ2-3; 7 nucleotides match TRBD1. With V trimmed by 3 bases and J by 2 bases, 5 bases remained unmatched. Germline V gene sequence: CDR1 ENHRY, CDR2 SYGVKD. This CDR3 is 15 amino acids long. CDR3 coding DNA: TGTGCCATCAGTGACAGGACAGGCAACACAGATACGCAGTATTTT. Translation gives CAISDRTGNTDTQYF.

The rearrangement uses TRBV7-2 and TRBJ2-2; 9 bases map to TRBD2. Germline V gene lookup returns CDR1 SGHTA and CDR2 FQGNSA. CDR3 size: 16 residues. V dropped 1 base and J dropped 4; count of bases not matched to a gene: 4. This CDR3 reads CASSLVAGGVTGELFF. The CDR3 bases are TGTGCCAGCAGCTTAGTGGCGGGAGGGGTCACCGGGGAGCTGTTTTTT.